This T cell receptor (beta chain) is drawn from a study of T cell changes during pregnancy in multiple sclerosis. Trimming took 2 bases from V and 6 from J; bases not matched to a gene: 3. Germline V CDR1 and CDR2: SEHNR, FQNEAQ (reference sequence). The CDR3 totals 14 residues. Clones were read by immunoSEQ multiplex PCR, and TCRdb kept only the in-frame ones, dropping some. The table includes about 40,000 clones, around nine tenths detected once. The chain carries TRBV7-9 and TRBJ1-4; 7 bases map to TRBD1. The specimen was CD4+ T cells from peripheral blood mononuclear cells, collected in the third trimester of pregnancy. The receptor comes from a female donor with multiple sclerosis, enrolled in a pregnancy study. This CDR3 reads CASSLRTGYEKLFF. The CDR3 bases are TGTGCCAGCAGCTTAAGGACAGGATATGAAAAACTGTTTTTT.